This T cell receptor beta chain emerged from a study of blood T cell repertoires in COVID-19. TCRdb's copy holds only in-frame clones and misses some; the assay was immunoSEQ multiplex PCR. The sample shows 200,000 or so clones, roughly 88% of them seen only once. The CDR3 has 14 residues. V dropped 0 bases and J dropped 6 bases, with 9 bases sitting between them. CDR1 is LGHDT and CDR2 is YNNKEL in the germline V gene (reference sequence). The sequenced sample consisted of peripheral blood. This chain connects TRBV3-1 (or the pseudogene TRBV3-2) to TRBJ2-1, with a tentative D call TRBD2 (5 bases). The origin of this receptor is a man in his 60s with acute or convalescent COVID-19. The CDR3 here is CASSQDPGSNEQFF. CDR3 nucleotides: TGTGCCAGCAGCCAAGATCCGGGGAGCAATGAGCAGTTCTTC.